This record looks at one TCR beta chain sequence and its context. This clonotype was found many times. Its antigen specificity is not known. Per-base quality was not reported, and no clone a single base away is much larger than it. The source of the sample is a study of T cells in Graves' hyperthyroidism and ophthalmopathy (dated by TCRdb to between 2019 and 2020). A note on the overall study: Peripheral blood samples were taken at the time of initial diagnosis, prior to any treatment. Prospective prediction of ophthalmopathy was tested in an independent validation cohort consisting of fewer than 20 hyperthyroidism patients and some 15 patients who later progressed to ophthalmopathy. The roughly 91 discovery patients were randomly divided into training and test sets at a 7:3 ratio. The paper describes TCR Vbeta CDR3 sequencing of 135 peripheral blood samples, made up of roughly 45 ophthalmopathy patients, roughly 75 hyperthyroidism patients and around 17 progressor patients. A discovery cohort of 95 to 100 patients, about 40 with Graves' ophthalmopathy and 55 to 60 with stable Graves' hyperthyroidism, was used to find distinguishing TCR V-J signatures. In addition, the study compared T-cell repertoires in thyroid tissue and in blood from about six Graves' hyperthyroidism patients. Once sampling was done, hyperthyroidism patients were given methimazole at a starting dose of 30 mg daily, whereas ophthalmopathy patients were given high-dose intravenous methylprednisolone. Broader findings and caveats from the paper: Sample size was not statistically predetermined, and investigators were not blinded to group allocation. In validation, the model predicted progression to ophthalmopathy a median of roughly 6.1 months before onset, with approximately 71% sensitivity and roughly 79% specificity. Ophthalmopathy was separated from stable hyperthyroidism by a 13 V-J signature model, with around 90% sensitivity and about 81% specificity obtained in cross-validation and 80%/75% obtained in testing. Most expanded thyroid clonotypes (frequency above 0.001) were also found in blood, which suggests that blood repertoires may mirror thyroid immune responses.

Amplification of TCR beta CDR3 regions was carried out from RNA transcripts. The TCR CDR3 was subjected to a first round of RT-PCR using the HTBI primer set and the Qiagen OneStep RT-PCR kit. A second multiplex PCR round built the libraries, followed by size selection and purification. The libraries were sequenced on an Illumina HiSeq2000 using paired-end 100 bp reads. Turning to the authors' computational methods: SOAPnuke was used to process the raw data, removing reads that contained adapters or uncalled bases, had a mean Phred below 15, or lacked an exact match to the constant primer or identifier. High-quality paired reads were merged using COPE v1.2.5, and each unique nucleotide sequence was defined as a clonotype. MiTCR v1.1 was used to align clonotypes to the IMGT TRBV, TRBD and TRBJ reference segments. The analysis was restricted to V-J combinations with a frequency above 0.0001, which together covered roughly 99% of the repertoires. A TCS score was defined as the ratio between F50 (clonal expansion) and ExV (chaos), using BLOSUM62-based TCRdist between CDR3 peptides within each V-J. Welch's t-statistics and random forest reduced around 550 V-J features to around 14, which were used in a naive Bayes classifier (R e1071). TCRdb reran the public reads through fastp at Q25 and MiXCR, keeping productive beta chains. Here each entry gathers all rows of one CDR3 protein and keeps the most common genes and DNA. TCRdb's processing, not the study's, gives the V and J calls here. Present in this sample are around 380,000 distinct CDR3 sequences, less than 15% of which were seen just once. The ten largest clones represent less than 25% of the sample.

From its cysteine to its phenylalanine, the CDR3 spans 15 amino acids. Only CDR3 DNA remains: 45 bases, in frame from the first base. The germline V gene specifies SGDLS as CDR1 and YYNGEE as CDR2. V is cut back by 5 bases and J by 8 bases, with 15 bases in the junction unmatched. The hyperthyroidism patients were between 18 and 65 years old and newly diagnosed, with a disease duration of less than 2 months. Patients with uncontrolled infections, other autoimmune diseases, pregnancy or lactation were excluded. Diagnoses were based on clinical symptoms, serum thyroxine and TRAb, thyroid ultrasound and orbital computed tomography. Blood from progressor patients was drawn when they were first diagnosed with hyperthyroidism, before any ophthalmopathy symptoms appeared. Ficoll-Paque density gradient centrifugation was used to isolate PBMCs from around 10 ml of fresh peripheral blood. Progressor patients were defined as those initially diagnosed with Graves' hyperthyroidism in whom ophthalmopathy developed during follow-up. Total RNA was extracted using Trizol reagent, and RNA quality was assessed on an Agilent 2100 Bioanalyzer.

This sequence uses TRBV9 and TRBJ1-2, and 7 bases in between align with TRBD1. The TCR sequence derives from a young man with Graves' hyperthyroidism that later progressed to Graves' ophthalmopathy. The sequenced material came from blood. The DNA is as follows: TGTGCCAGCAGTTCGACTACAGGGGCCGGAGGGGGCTACACCTTC. The encoded protein is CASSSTTGAGGGYTF.